The present entry profiles one TCR beta chain with its context. Its antigen remains unidentified. The sample belongs to a study of PD-1 blockade in mismatch repair-deficient tumors. Study-level information: Patients had around twelve mismatch repair-deficient cancer types, all previously treated and progressing. General study findings and limits: Tumor-resident clones, often absent from pretreatment blood, expanded after pembrolizumab and then contracted.

Here immunoSEQ multiplex PCR was the method, and the copy in TCRdb shows in-frame clones only, minus some. Of under 75,000 clones listed, 88% are singletons. The CDR3 covers 16 residues. CDR1 SGDLS and CDR2 YYNGEE come from the germline V gene. J gave up 2 bases and V 4 bases, and 9 bases lay outside the gene matches. Every patient had mismatch repair deficiency by PCR or immunohistochemistry. A few pembrolizumab responders had their TCRs sequenced. The V call is TRBV9, the J call TRBJ2-7; 10 positions match TRBD2. This clonotype was sampled from an adult with mismatch repair-deficient cancer. The sample consisted of peripheral blood, taken 52 weeks after starting pembrolizumab. CDR3 DNA: TGTGCCAGCAGCCGATGGGGGACTAGCGCTACCTACGAGCAGTACTTC. It codes for CASSRWGTSATYEQYF.